The present TCR beta chain was sequenced within a study of cytomegalovirus exposure and HLA in healthy donors. The V end was cut by 5 bases, the J end by 3 bases, with 14 bases between. The V gene's germline CDR1 is LNHDA and CDR2 SQIVND (reference sequence). This CDR3 spans 15 amino acids. This PCR relied on a set of 60 Vbeta primers and 13 Jbeta primers. TCRdb's table, derived via immunoSEQ multiplex PCR, lists solely in-frame clones and lacks some. Of about 210,000 clones in the sample, 60% to 80% were seen once. This clonotype was obtained from a male donor in good health and CMV-seronegative. This sequence joins TRBV19 and TRBJ1-5; D is uncertain. Sample: PBMCs. The CDR3 is CASSVSVIPNQPQHF. CDR3 nucleotide sequence: TGTGCCAGTAGTGTCTCGGTCATACCCAATCAGCCCCAGCATTTT. The whole variable domain, filled in from reference TRBV19 and TRBJ1-5, reads DGGITQSPKYLFRKEGQNVTLSCEQNLNHDAMYWYRQDPGQGLRLIYYSQIVNDFQKGDIAEGYSVSREKKESFPLTVTSAQKNPTAFYLCASSVSVIPNQPQHFGDGTRLSIL.